These 24 T cell receptor beta chains originate from one sample sequenced in a study of T-cell reconstitution after alpha-beta-depleted transplantation in children. A library of TCRbeta sequences, prepared with unique molecular identifiers, was generated. TCRdb redid the calling of the PCR reads with MiXCR, one entry per CDR3 protein. The sample has roughly 220,000 distinct CDR3 sequences; about 8.2% are singletons. Sample: PBMCs, mostly from graft donor cells, taken 360 days after TCRalphabeta/CD19-depleted stem cell transplant. The receptors shown here come from a male patient under 10 years old who had a stem cell transplant for acute myeloid leukemia, so the T cells may come from the graft donor.

This clonotype was seen a few times. The gene calls are TRBV12-3 or TRBV12-4 and TRBJ2-6; D is possibly TRBD1 (5 bases). Trimming took off 6 bases at V and 0 bases at J, with 15 bases between the two ends. The CDR3 spans 17 residues. This CDR3 is CASSGYFGASGANVLTF. The CDR3 DNA follows: TGTGCCAGCAGCGGGTATTTTGGGGCCTCTGGGGCCAACGTCCTGACTTTC.

This clonotype was detected only once. J is TRBJ1-2 and V is TRBV10-3; D is uncertain. With 7 bases removed from V and 0 bases from J, the gap between germline ends came to 9 bases. This CDR3 spans 13 amino acids. Germline V gene data show CDR1 as ENHRY and CDR2 as SYGVKD. The CDR3 here is CAIKIGPNYGYTF. The CDR3 coding sequence is TGTGCCATCAAGATTGGGCCTAACTATGGCTACACCTTC.

This clonotype was picked up many times. The chain employs TRBV12-3 or TRBV12-4 and TRBJ2-1; D call uncertain. There are 13 residues in the CDR3. The V and J ends lost 4 bases and 4 bases respectively, with 8 bases between them. The CDR3 bases are TGTGCCAGCAGTTCCTATGAGTACAATGAGCAGTTCTTC. Translation: CASSSYEYNEQFF.

In this sample, this clonotype turned up many times. The J gene is TRBJ2-1, the V gene TRBV20-1; D unresolved. Germline V gene data show CDR1 as DFQATT and CDR2 as SNEGSKA (reference sequence). This CDR3 has 14 amino acids. V lost 1 base to trimming and J lost 1 base, with 8 bases between them. The CDR3 protein is CSARVPSSYNEQFF. In DNA form, the CDR3 reads TGCAGTGCTAGAGTCCCCTCTTCCTACAATGAGCAGTTCTTC.

This clonotype was picked up many times. The V gene is TRBV12-3 or TRBV12-4, the J gene TRBJ1-1, with D uncertain. V was shortened by 2 bases and J by 6 bases, with 4 bases between the two germline ends. This CDR3 comprises 11 residues. The DNA for the CDR3 is TGTGCCAGCAGTTTAATGGCTGAAGCTTTCTTT. It specifies CASSLMAEAFF.

This clonotype occurred a few times. The chain couples TRBV5-1 to TRBJ2-5; D may be TRBD1 (6 bases). From germline, CDR1 is SGHRS and CDR2 YFSETQ. With 0 bases removed from V and 4 bases from J, the gap between germline ends came to 19 bases. The CDR3 covers 17 residues. CDR3 DNA: TGCGCCAGCAGCTTGGAGGGTACAGGGAAGTCGTCAGAGACCCAGTACTTC. Translated: CASSLEGTGKSSETQYF.

This clonotype showed up many times. This rearrangement joins TRBV11-2 to TRBJ2-3; either TRBD1 or TRBD2 may fit D (6 bases each). CDR1 is SGHAT and CDR2 is FQNNGV in the germline V gene. The CDR3 spans 13 residues. V lost 1 base and J lost 7, with 9 bases in between. The CDR3 loop reads CASSLGRGNTQYF. The CDR3 coding sequence is TGTGCCAGCAGCTTAGGGAGGGGGAATACGCAGTATTTT.

V and J are TRBV5-1 and TRBJ1-1, with D possibly matching TRBD1 (6 bases). The germline CDR1 and CDR2 sequences are SGHRS and YFSETQ. V dropped 3 bases and J dropped 4 bases, with 16 bases sitting between them. The CDR3 is made up of 15 amino acids. CDR3: CASSSLQGRGTEAFF. In DNA form, the CDR3 reads TGCGCCAGCAGCTCATTACAGGGACGGGGCACTGAAGCTTTCTTT. The variable domain in full, with the rest retrieved from reference TRBV5-1 and TRBJ1-1, is KAGVTQTPRYLIKTRGQQVTLSCSPISGHRSVSWYQQTPGQGLQFLFEYFSETQRNKGNFPGRFSGRQFSNSRSEMNVSTLELGDSALYLCASSSLQGRGTEAFFGQGTRLTVV.

The chain links TRBV7-2 to TRBJ2-7; TRBD2 is a possible D gene (5 bases). V was shortened by 2 bases and J by 2 bases, with 10 bases between the two germline ends. CDR3 size: 14 residues. CDR1 SGHTA and CDR2 FQGNSA come from the germline V gene. CDR3 protein: CASSLRPAAYEQYF. Here the CDR3 DNA reads TGTGCCAGCAGCTTAAGACCAGCGGCCTACGAGCAGTACTTC.

This clonotype was seen at least ten times. The CDR3 coding sequence is TGTGCCAGCAGTTACTCGATAGTCACAGTGGCGAACACCGGGGAGCTGTTTTTT. Translation: CASSYSIVTVANTGELFF. The rearrangement joins TRBV6-5 to TRBJ2-2; no definite D call. Germline V CDR1 and CDR2: MNHEY, SVGAGI. The germline V and J ends were trimmed by 0 bases and 0 bases, with 14 bases remaining between them. The CDR3 contains 18 residues.

This clonotype came up many times. The chain links TRBV5-1 to TRBJ1-2; D is undetermined. Trimming removed 2 bases from V and 3 bases from J, with 8 bases in between. The CDR3 contains 13 residues. In germline, CDR1 is SGHRS, CDR2 YFSETQ. The CDR3 protein is CASSLLGYYGYTF. The CDR3 nucleotides are TGCGCCAGCAGCTTACTCGGCTACTATGGCTACACCTTC. The variable domain in full, with the rest retrieved from reference TRBV5-1 and TRBJ1-2, is KAGVTQTPRYLIKTRGQQVTLSCSPISGHRSVSWYQQTPGQGLQFLFEYFSETQRNKGNFPGRFSGRQFSNSRSEMNVSTLELGDSALYLCASSLLGYYGYTFGSGTRLTVV.

This clonotype has a count of ten or more. V is TRBV12-3 or TRBV12-4 and J is TRBJ2-7, with a tentative D call TRBD2 (5 bases). The CDR3 loop spans 12 amino acids. V lost 2 bases, J lost 3 bases, and 5 bases lay in between. This CDR3 reads CASSLRDYEQYF. The CDR3 bases are TGTGCCAGCAGTTTACGGGACTACGAGCAGTACTTC.

The genes are TRBV12-3 or TRBV12-4 and TRBJ1-4; the match to TRBD1 covers 8 bases. This CDR3 is 18 amino acids long. V gave up 1 base and J gave up 2 bases; unmatched junction bases: 9. The CDR3 loop is CASSLGGQVVPTNEKLFF. Here the CDR3 DNA reads TGTGCCAGCAGTTTAGGGGGACAGGTCGTGCCGACTAATGAAAAACTGTTTTTT.

This clonotype was picked up a small number of times. Just one base apart from a much larger clone, this may be a read error. The chain uses TRBV5-1 and TRBJ2-1, with 9 bases matching TRBD2. Germline V lookup: CDR1 SGHRS, CDR2 YFSETQ. This CDR3 region has 15 residues. The trim removed 4 bases at V and 0 bases at J, leaving 2 bases unmatched. In DNA form, the CDR3 reads TGCGCCAGCAGCATTAGCGGGAGCTCCTACAATGAGCAGTTCTTC. This codes for CASSISGSSYNEQFF.

A few counts support this clonotype. The gene calls are TRBV18 and TRBJ2-5, with D tentatively TRBD1 (6 bases). Germline CDR1 and CDR2: KGHSH and LQKENI. The V and J ends lost 0 bases and 3 bases respectively, with 8 bases between them. This CDR3 is 14 amino acids long. This CDR3 is CASSPPNREETQYF. CDR3 nucleotide sequence: TGTGCCAGCTCACCACCGAACAGGGAAGAGACCCAGTACTTC.

DNA for the CDR3: TGTGCCAGCAGTCCCCCGGGACAGGGAAAGGCCGGGGAGCTGTTTTTT. Residues: CASSPPGQGKAGELFF. V gene TRBV28 combines with J gene TRBJ2-2; 9 positions agree with TRBD1. The CDR3 spans 16 residues. Germline V CDR1 and CDR2: MDHEN, SYDVKM. The V gene end was trimmed by 5 bases and the J gene end by 6 bases; junction bases not matched to a gene: 10.

The chain joins TRBV12-3 or TRBV12-4 to TRBJ2-5; 13 bases agree with TRBD2. Germline trimming cut 10 bases from V and 2 bases from J; bases unmatched to any gene: 4. This CDR3 has 14 residues. The CDR3 spells CATRLAGGQETQYF. For the CDR3, the DNA is TGTGCCACCCGACTAGCGGGGGGACAAGAGACCCAGTACTTC.

This clonotype was seen ten or more times. Here the CDR3 DNA reads TGTGCCAGCAGTTCAGAACAGGGTTTCGATTCACCCCTCCACTTT. It codes for CASSSEQGFDSPLHF. V usage is TRBV12-3 or TRBV12-4 and J usage is TRBJ1-6; possible D gene TRBD1, 6 bases. V lost 4 bases to trimming and J lost 8 bases, with 15 bases between them. The CDR3 runs to 15 residues.

J is TRBJ2-7 and V is TRBV30, with D perhaps TRBD1 (6 bases). The V gene lost 8 bases and the J gene lost 6 bases, with 20 bases spanning the gap. CDR1 GTSNPN and CDR2 SVGIG come from the germline V gene (reference sequence). The CDR3 has 13 residues. CDR3 residues: CALGHYRAGEQYV. The CDR3 DNA is TGTGCCCTGGGACACTACAGGGCGGGCGAGCAGTACGTC.

The chain carries TRBV5-1 and TRBJ1-2; D unclear. Germline lookup yields CDR1 SGHRS and CDR2 YFSETQ. V shed 4 bases and J shed 4 bases, with 11 bases lying between them. The CDR3 loop spans 13 amino acids. CDR3 in DNA: TGCGCCAGCAGCAGCCGGTCCCGCTATGGCTACACCTTC. This codes for CASSSRSRYGYTF.

The chain carries TRBV5-1 and TRBJ2-3; maybe TRBD2 (5 bases). CDR1 SGHRS and CDR2 YFSETQ come from the germline V gene. V lost 3 bases to trimming and J lost 3 bases, with 11 bases between them. The CDR3 runs 14 residues. CDR3 amino acids: CASSWASGTDTQYF. DNA of the CDR3: TGCGCCAGCAGCTGGGCGTCGGGGACAGATACGCAGTATTTT.

The CDR3 here is CSARPRNSVSNEQYF. The CDR3 DNA reads TGCAGTGCTAGACCGAGGAACAGTGTTTCCAACGAGCAGTACTTC. The gene calls are TRBV20-1 and TRBJ2-7; the D is unclear. Germline V gene sequence: CDR1 DFQATT, CDR2 SNEGSKA (reference sequence). The V end was cut by 2 bases, the J end by 5 bases, with 19 bases between. The CDR3 sequence is 15 residues long.

This clonotype was seen a handful of times. The chain recombines TRBV2 with TRBJ2-1; D is unresolved. Looked up from germline, CDR1 is SNHLY and CDR2 is FYNNEI. The CDR3 runs to 15 residues. Trimming removed 7 bases from V and 0 bases from J, with 13 bases in between. CDR3 region: CASKENLGSYNEQFF. The CDR3 region has the DNA TGTGCCAGCAAGGAGAACCTGGGCTCCTACAATGAGCAGTTCTTC.

This clonotype was picked up many times. The gene calls are TRBV20-1 and TRBJ2-2; 14 bases line up with TRBD2. CDR3 length equals 14 residues. CDR1 and CDR2 (germline): DFQATT, SNEGSKA (reference sequence). With V trimmed by 6 bases and J by 9 bases, 6 bases remained unmatched. This CDR3 is CSASGLAGVRELFF. The CDR3 nucleotides read TGCAGTGCATCGGGACTAGCGGGAGTCCGGGAGCTGTTTTTT.